This entry describes one T cell receptor beta chain. The data were taken from a study of T cell changes during pregnancy in multiple sclerosis. The table came from immunoSEQ multiplex PCR; TCRdb's copy has only in-frame clones and leaves some out. The sample consists of about 43,000 clones, roughly 90% of them appearing once. The sequence came from a female donor in good health, enrolled as a control in a pregnancy study. Here the sequenced sample was peripheral blood, taken in the second trimester of pregnancy.

CDR3 DNA: TGTGCCTGGAGTCTAACTTCGACAGGGACTGGAAACACCATATATTTT. Residues: CAWSLTSTGTGNTIYF. The V and J genes are TRBV30 and TRBJ1-3; 7 nucleotides align to TRBD1. CDR1 GTSNPN and CDR2 SVGIG come from the germline V gene (reference sequence). This CDR3 contains 16 residues. V gave up 2 bases and J gave up 2 bases; unmatched junction bases: 9.